The 27 T cell receptor beta chains below all came from one sample that was sequenced in a study of blood T cell repertoires in COVID-19. Method: immunoSEQ multiplex PCR; TCRdb's copy keeps in-frame clones and lacks some. Seen here are about 300,000 clones, 70% to 90% observed once, and the top ten hold 1% to 1.5%. The sequenced sample was peripheral blood. The source of these receptors is an older man with acute or convalescent COVID-19.

In its sample, this clone was seen once. CDR3 region: CASRKTDRNYEQYF. DNA for the CDR3: TGTGCCAGTAGGAAGACAGACCGAAATTACGAGCAGTACTTC. The V gene is TRBV19, the J gene TRBJ2-7; D may be TRBD1 (5 bases). The CDR3 is 14 amino acids. V was cut by 6 bases and J by 4 bases, with 16 bases left in between. Germline CDR1 reads LNHDA; CDR2 reads SQIVND (reference sequence).

A few counts support this clone. In DNA, the CDR3 is TGTGCCAGCAGTTTAGCAGGGGTCTCTGGAAACACCATATATTTT. Translation gives CASSLAGVSGNTIYF. V and J are TRBV28 and TRBJ1-3, with D possibly TRBD1 on 6 matching bases. The CDR3 runs to 15 residues. V was pared by 2 bases and J by 0 bases, with 8 bases between. Germline V lookup: CDR1 MDHEN, CDR2 SYDVKM.

The V and J genes are TRBV2 and TRBJ2-6; TRBD1 aligns across 8 bases. Per the germline V gene, CDR1 is SNHLY and CDR2 is FYNNEI. Trimming cost V 5 bases and J 0 bases; bases outside gene matches: 6. The CDR3 covers 17 residues. The CDR3 DNA reads TGTGCCAGCAGTCCTGGACAGGGAATCTCTGGGGCCAACGTCCTGACTTTC. It yields the protein CASSPGQGISGANVLTF.

This chain joins TRBV28 and TRBJ2-1; D is ambiguous. CDR3 length equals 12 residues. Germline V gene sequence: CDR1 MDHEN, CDR2 SYDVKM. Trimming took off 6 bases at V and 10 bases at J, with 13 bases between the two ends. In DNA form, the CDR3 reads TGTGCCAGCAGAGATCTTACGCGGGAGCAGTTCTTC. It translates to CASRDLTREQFF.

The chain links TRBV9 to TRBJ2-2; TRBD1 aligns across 9 bases. The CDR3 has 15 amino acids. The germline CDR1 and CDR2 sequences are SGDLS and YYNGEE. V shed 3 bases and J 3 bases; nucleotides not matched to a gene: 3. CDR3 sequence (DNA): TGTGCCAGCAGCGACAGGGGGCTGGACACCGGGGAGCTGTTTTTT. Its protein product is CASSDRGLDTGELFF.

This chain uses TRBV18 with TRBJ2-7, with 9 bases identical to TRBD1. V lost 2 bases, J lost 4 bases, and 9 bases stayed unmatched. The CDR3 loop spans 16 amino acids. Germline values: CDR1 KGHSH, CDR2 LQKENI. The DNA for the CDR3 is TGTGCCAGCTCACCAAATGGACAGGGGACATCGTACGAGCAGTACTTC. Its protein is CASSPNGQGTSYEQYF. The full variable domain, its missing parts supplied by reference TRBV18 and TRBJ2-7, is NAGVMQNPRHLVRRRGQEARLRCSPMKGHSHVYWYRQLPEEGLKFMVYLQKENIIDESGMPKERFSAEFPKEGPSILRIQQVVRGDSAAYFCASSPNGQGTSYEQYFGPGTRLTVT.

The chain combines TRBV2 with TRBJ1-5, with 9 nucleotides matching TRBD1. CDR1 is SNHLY and CDR2 is FYNNEI in the germline V gene. The V and J ends lost 4 bases and 3 bases, in that order; junction bases with no gene match: 7. This CDR3 is 16 amino acids long. In DNA, the CDR3 is TGTGCCAGCAGTGGTCCCGGGACAGGGCCCAATCAGCCCCAGCATTTT. This sequence encodes CASSGPGTGPNQPQHF. Together with reference TRBV2 and TRBJ1-5, the CDR3 gives the full variable domain: EPEVTQTPSHQVTQMGQEVILRCVPISNHLYFYWYRQILGQKVEFLVSFYNNEISEKSEIFDDQFSVERPDGSNFTLKIRSTKLEDSAMYFCASSGPGTGPNQPQHFGDGTRLSIL.

The J gene is TRBJ2-3, the V gene TRBV30, with D unresolved. V was shortened by 4 bases and J by 0 bases, with 11 bases between the two germline ends. Per germline, CDR1 GTSNPN and CDR2 SVGIG (reference sequence). The CDR3 is made up of 14 amino acids. Here the CDR3 DNA reads TGTGCCTGGAACCTGGGCTATAGCACAGATACGCAGTATTTT. Amino acids: CAWNLGYSTDTQYF.

As concerns this clone: One end of the junction fails to match germline, which may point to a read error. The rearrangement links TRBV24-1 to TRBJ2-1, with D perhaps TRBD2 (7 bases). This CDR3 contains 14 residues. CDR1 and CDR2 (germline): KGHDR, SFDVKD. CDR3 sequence: CATRGAAGEGLMIF. The CDR3 nucleotides read TGTGCCACCCGGGGGGCTGCTGGAGAGGGTCTTATGATCTTC.

V usage is TRBV4-3 and J usage is TRBJ1-2; TRBD1 aligns across 9 bases. V lost 4 bases to trimming and J lost 5 bases; unmatched junction nucleotides: 5. This CDR3 comprises 14 residues. Germline CDR1 reads LGHNA; CDR2 reads YSLEER. Here the CDR3 reads CASSRGQGNYGYTF. The CDR3 nucleotides are TGCGCCAGCAGCCGGGGACAGGGTAATTATGGCTACACCTTC.

The chain carries TRBV5-1 and TRBJ2-2; D may be TRBD2 (5 bases). The germline V gene encodes CDR1 SGHRS and CDR2 YFSETQ. This CDR3 contains 16 residues. The ends were cut back, 0 bases at V and 7 bases at J, with 16 bases in the middle. The CDR3 sequence is CASSLASDSGLGELFF. The CDR3 DNA reads as TGCGCCAGCAGCTTGGCCTCGGACTCCGGCCTCGGGGAGCTGTTTTTT.

The gene calls are TRBV2 and TRBJ1-3; no reliable D call. This CDR3 has 12 amino acids. CDR1 and CDR2 from the germline V gene are SNHLY and FYNNEI. Trimming stripped 7 bases from V and 4 bases from J, with 8 bases between. DNA of the CDR3: TGTGCCAGCATGAGGCAGGGAAACACCATATATTTT. Its translation is CASMRQGNTIYF.

On this clone itself: Other DNA sequences within the sample encode an identical CDR3. The gene calls are TRBV19 and TRBJ1-5, with 8 bases matching TRBD1. The CDR3 totals 13 residues. In germline, CDR1 is LNHDA, CDR2 SQIVND (reference sequence). With 8 bases clipped from V and 6 bases from J, the junction kept 6 bases outside the gene matches. The CDR3: CASSGQGGQPQHF. The CDR3 nucleotides are TGTGCCAGTTCTGGACAGGGAGGTCAGCCCCAGCATTTT.

The V gene is TRBV14, the J gene TRBJ2-7; 9 bases fit TRBD1. Losses at the gene ends were 2 bases for V and 1 base for J; bases not matched to a gene: 6. The V gene's germline CDR1 is SGHDN and CDR2 FVKESK. There are 16 residues in the CDR3. CDR3 nucleotide sequence: TGTGCCAGCAGCCAAACGGGACAGGGCTTGTCCTACGAGCAGTACTTC. The encoded protein is CASSQTGQGLSYEQYF. Based on the CDR3 plus reference TRBV14 and TRBJ2-7, the full variable domain is EAGVTQFPSHSVIEKGQTVTLRCDPISGHDNLYWYRRVMGKEIKFLLHFVKESKQDESGMPNNRFLAERTGGTYSTLKVQPAELEDSGVYFCASSQTGQGLSYEQYFGPGTRLTVT.

This chain's CDR3 is CASSLAWQPNTEAFF. As DNA, the CDR3 is TGTGCCAGCAGCTTAGCGTGGCAACCAAACACTGAAGCTTTCTTT. The gene calls are TRBV7-2 and TRBJ1-1; no reliable D call. Trimming stripped 0 bases from V and 2 bases from J, with 10 bases between. Looked up from germline, CDR1 is SGHTA and CDR2 is FQGNSA. The CDR3 covers 15 residues. Full variable domain (outside the CDR3, taken from reference TRBV7-2 and TRBJ1-1): GAGVSQSPSNKVTEKGKDVELRCDPISGHTALYWYRQSLGQGLEFLIYFQGNSAPDKSGLPSDRFSAERTGGSVSTLTIQRTQQEDSAVYLCASSLAWQPNTEAFFGQGTRLTVV.

On this clone: Other DNA sequences from this sample encode an identical CDR3 as well. The chain joins TRBV19 to TRBJ1-2; TRBD1 matches 9 bases. CDR1 is LNHDA, CDR2 SQIVND, per germline (reference sequence). The CDR3 spans 13 residues. Trimming cost V 3 bases and J 8 bases; bases outside gene matches: 4. The CDR3 DNA reads as TGTGCCAGTAGTATTGGGACAGGGAACGGCTACACCTTC. Its translation is CASSIGTGNGYTF.

In this sample, this clone turned up once. Written as DNA, the CDR3 is TGTGCCAGCAGCTTCTCGGGACAGGGGGCCTATGGCTACACCTTC. Amino acids: CASSFSGQGAYGYTF. V gene TRBV9 combines with J gene TRBJ1-2, with 12 bases identical to TRBD1. With V trimmed by 4 bases and J by 4 bases, 5 bases remained unmatched. The CDR3 has 15 amino acids. CDR1 SGDLS and CDR2 YYNGEE come from the germline V gene.

This chain links TRBV7-9 with TRBJ1-2; D may be TRBD1 (5 bases). This CDR3 contains 13 residues. In germline, CDR1 is SEHNR, CDR2 FQNEAQ (reference sequence). With 0 bases removed from V and 8 bases from J, the gap between germline ends came to 10 bases. CDR3 coding DNA: TGTGCCAGCAGCTTAGCGGCGGGGCAGGGCTACACCTTC. Its translation is CASSLAAGQGYTF.

The chain links TRBV19 to TRBJ1-1; TRBD1 matches at 9 bases. Germline V CDR1 and CDR2: LNHDA, SQIVND (reference sequence). CDR3 length: 15 residues. Trimming cost V 5 bases and J 4 bases; bases outside gene matches: 8. The CDR3 spells CASSPGQGGGTEAFF. The CDR3 nucleotides are TGTGCCAGTAGTCCGGGACAGGGAGGGGGCACTGAAGCTTTCTTT.

The chain recombines TRBV9 with TRBJ2-5; TRBD1 matches at 7 bases. V lost 0 bases to trimming and J lost 5 bases; unmatched junction nucleotides: 10. Germline-derived CDR1 and CDR2 are SGDLS and YYNGEE. The CDR3 covers 16 residues. CDR3 coding DNA: TGTGCCAGCAGCGTAGGGGCCGGGACAGTAGGGGAGACCCAGTACTTC. This encodes CASSVGAGTVGETQYF.

The chain carries TRBV29-1 and TRBJ2-3, with D possibly matching TRBD1 (6 bases). CDR1 and CDR2 (germline): SQVTM, ANQGSEA. Trimming removed 7 bases at V and 4 bases at J, with 21 bases between. This CDR3 is built from 15 residues. CDR3 in amino acids: CSARVGGISSDTQYF. For the CDR3, the DNA is TGCAGCGCCCGAGTAGGGGGAATTTCGTCAGATACGCAGTATTTT.

To note about this clone: The identical CDR3 is also encoded by other nucleotide sequences in the sample. The chain combines TRBV3-1 (or the pseudogene TRBV3-2) with TRBJ1-5; D remains ambiguous. V dropped 2 bases and J dropped 2 bases, with 4 bases sitting between them. The CDR3 consists of 13 residues. From germline, CDR1 is LGHDT and CDR2 YNNKEL (reference sequence). The CDR3 here is CASSQTGNQPQHF. Written as DNA, the CDR3 is TGTGCCAGCAGCCAAACAGGCAATCAGCCCCAGCATTTT.

The V gene is TRBV5-1, the J gene TRBJ2-5; 8 positions agree with TRBD2. V was pared by 4 bases and J by 3 bases, with 5 bases of the junction left unmatched. From germline, CDR1 is SGHRS and CDR2 YFSETQ. The CDR3 runs 14 residues. The CDR3 DNA reads TGCGCCAGCAGCCGAACCGGGGGGGAAGAGACCCAGTACTTC. As protein: CASSRTGGEETQYF.

The rearrangement uses TRBV7-2 and TRBJ1-2; D is perhaps TRBD1 (6 bases). The V end lost 1 base, the J end lost 3 bases, and 9 bases lay between the germline ends. Germline V gene sequence: CDR1 SGHTA, CDR2 FQGNSA. The CDR3 has 14 residues. DNA of the CDR3: TGTGCCAGCAGCTTAGTGAAGGGGGACTATGGCTACACCTTC. Encoded protein: CASSLVKGDYGYTF.

J is TRBJ2-7 and V is TRBV21-1; the table assigns TRBD2, which was not confirmed against the DNA. TRBV21-1 is a documented pseudogene. The CDR3 is 13 residues long. In DNA form, the CDR3 reads TGTGCCAGCAGCGTCGGGAAATCCCACGAGCAGTACTTC. Translating it yields CASSVGKSHEQYF.

The chain has TRBV5-5 and TRBJ1-3; D may be TRBD1 (5 bases). The germline V gene has CDR1 SGHKS and CDR2 YYEKEE (reference sequence). The CDR3 has 14 amino acids. V was trimmed by 6 bases and J by 2 bases, leaving 12 bases between them. DNA for the CDR3: TGTGCCAGCACCAATGGAGGGGCTGGAAACACCATATATTTT. Amino acid sequence: CASTNGGAGNTIYF.

This chain joins TRBV7-9 and TRBJ1-2, with D possibly TRBD1 on 5 matching bases. The CDR3 spans 12 residues. V lost 5 bases, J lost 6 bases, and 10 bases lay in between. CDR1 and CDR2 from the germline V gene are SEHNR and FQNEAQ (reference sequence). In nucleotides, the CDR3 is TGTGCCAGCAGCCAGGGACTTAATGGCTACACCTTC. Translation: CASSQGLNGYTF.